The 5 T cell receptor beta chains below come from one sample, sequenced in a study of siplizumab effects on memory and regulatory T cells. Profiled with immunoSEQ multiplex PCR; TCRdb holds only in-frame clones, not every one. In the table there are 55,000 to 70,000 clones, approximately 93% of which are singletons. The sequencing input was CD8+ T cells sorted from blood. Receptors originate from a human donor in good health.

V usage is TRBV27 and J usage is TRBJ1-1; weak D call: TRBD1 (6 bases). CDR1 and CDR2 from the germline V gene are MNHEY and SMNVEV (reference sequence). The CDR3 totals 14 residues. V was cut by 3 bases and J by 4 bases, with 12 bases left in between. The DNA for the CDR3 is TGTGCCAGCAGTTTCGGGGGGCAGGGCACTGAAGCTTTCTTT. It yields the protein CASSFGGQGTEAFF.

The rearrangement links TRBV11-1 to TRBJ2-3, with D possibly TRBD2 on 6 matching bases. The CDR3 runs 15 residues. Between the trimmed V and J ends, which lost 4 bases and 0 bases, there was a span of 11 bases. Germline V gives CDR1 SGHAT, CDR2 FQDESV (reference sequence). The chain's CDR3 is CASSWGLRSTDTQYF. CDR3 coding DNA: TGTGCCAGCAGCTGGGGACTTCGAAGCACAGATACGCAGTATTTT.

V and J are TRBV7-3 and TRBJ2-1; 7 bases are shared with TRBD2. After removal of 5 bases from V and 9 bases from J, the junction contained 13 bases not matched to a gene. The CDR3 totals 15 residues. Germline V gene data show CDR1 as SGHTA and CDR2 as FQGTGA. CDR3 protein: CASSATGREVGEQFF. The CDR3 DNA reads as TGTGCCAGCAGCGCAACTGGCCGGGAGGTCGGTGAGCAGTTCTTC.

The CDR3 DNA sequence: TGTGCCAGCAGGAATGTAGACAACTCCTACGAGCAGTACTTC. It specifies CASRNVDNSYEQYF. The J gene is TRBJ2-7, the V gene TRBV13; no reliable D call. Per the germline V gene, CDR1 is PRHDT and CDR2 is FYEKMQ (reference sequence). The CDR3 runs 14 residues. V gave up 6 bases and J gave up 0 bases, with 12 bases separating them. The entire variable domain, with the rest obtained from reference TRBV13 and TRBJ2-7, is as follows: AAGVIQSPRHLIKEKRETATLKCYPIPRHDTVYWYQQGPGQDPQFLISFYEKMQSDKGSIPDRFSAQQFSDYHSELNMSSLELGDSALYFCASRNVDNSYEQYFGPGTRLTVT.

The J gene is TRBJ2-7, the V gene TRBV27; the match to TRBD2 covers 11 bases. The CDR3 loop spans 15 amino acids. V was pared by 5 bases and J by 6 bases, with 9 bases of the junction left unmatched. CDR1 and CDR2 from the germline V gene are MNHEY and SMNVEV (reference sequence). Here the CDR3 reads CASSGTLAGVGEQYF. The CDR3 nucleotides read TGTGCCAGCAGTGGTACACTAGCGGGAGTGGGCGAGCAGTACTTC.